These 2 T cell receptor beta chains were all obtained from the same sample, sequenced in a study of blood T cell repertoires in COVID-19. The protocol was immunoSEQ multiplex PCR, while the TCRdb copy is restricted to in-frame clones and leaves out a portion. The sample includes fewer than 350,000 clones, about 88% of them seen just once. Material for sequencing was peripheral blood. These receptors were obtained from a woman between 70 and 85 years old with COVID-19, enrolled during active disease.

The V call is TRBV27, the J call TRBJ2-3, with 10 bases aligning to TRBD1. The ends lost 3 bases at V and 6 bases at J; junction bases unmatched: 9. Germline CDR1 and CDR2: MNHEY and SMNVEV (reference sequence). The CDR3 loop spans 16 amino acids. This CDR3 reads CASSFTGQGFRDTQYF. CDR3 in DNA: TGTGCCAGCAGTTTTACGGGACAGGGGTTCAGGGATACGCAGTATTTT.

This clone was recorded once. The chain couples TRBV29-1 to TRBJ2-1, with 7 bases aligning to TRBD1. This CDR3 is 14 amino acids long. CDR1 SQVTM and CDR2 ANQGSEA come from the germline V gene. V trimming: 1 base; J trimming: 1 base; junction bases outside the gene matches: 1. Written as DNA, the CDR3 is TGCAGCGTTGAAGGCAGGGGGTCCTACAATGAGCAGTTCTTC. Its translation is CSVEGRGSYNEQFF.